This is a list of T cell receptor beta chains from one sample in a study of cytomegalovirus exposure and HLA in healthy donors. This table comes from immunoSEQ multiplex PCR, and its TCRdb copy is limited to in-frame clones, with some not included. The data show around 140,000 clones, over 70% seen once. The material sequenced was PBMCs. These receptors originate from a man aged 35 to 55 in good health and CMV-seronegative. The CDR3 runs from the conserved cysteine through the conserved F or W. A D gene is named only where the DNA matches it firmly. Rows give clone size only sometimes, using once, few, many, or a class for an expanded clone.

CDR3: CASATQRGTQYF
DNA: TGTGCCAGCGCGACACAGCGGGGGACCCAGTACTTC
length: 12
V: TRBV27
J: TRBJ2-5
size: NA
D: TRBD2

CDR3: CASSLSRSTNEKLFF
DNA: TGTGCCAGCAGCTTATCCAGGTCAACTAATGAAAAACTGTTTTTT
length: 15
V: TRBV6-1
J: TRBJ1-4
size: NA
D: NA

CDR3: CASSVSPGQSYEQYF
DNA: TGTGCCAGCAGCGTTAGTCCGGGACAGTCCTACGAGCAGTACTTC
length: 15
V: TRBV9
J: TRBJ2-7
size: NA
D: TRBD1

CDR3: CASSFEGQGLMNTEAFF
DNA: TGTGCCAGCAGTTTCGAGGGACAGGGGTTAATGAACACTGAAGCTTTCTTT
length: 17
V: TRBV2
J: TRBJ1-1
size: once
D: TRBD1

CDR3: CASSQGLNTEAFF
DNA: TGTGCCAGCAGTCAGGGGCTGAACACTGAAGCTTTCTTT
length: 13
V: TRBV9
J: TRBJ1-1
size: NA
D: NA

CDR3: CASSLGYRGGQETQYF
DNA: TGTGCCAGCAGCTTAGGGTATCGGGGGGGCCAAGAGACCCAGTACTTC
length: 16
V: TRBV7-2
J: TRBJ2-5
size: NA
D: TRBD2

CDR3: CASSLAGQGPNEQYF
DNA: TGCGCCAGCAGCTTGGCCGGACAGGGGCCTAACGAGCAGTACTTC
length: 15
V: TRBV5-1
J: TRBJ2-7
size: few
D: TRBD1

CDR3: CAKSCYMNTEAFF
DNA: TGTGCCAAATCATGTTACATGAACACTGAAGCTTTCTTT
length: 13
V: TRBV21-1
J: TRBJ1-1
size: NA
D: NA

CDR3: CASSVGPRGSTDTQYF
DNA: TGTGCCAGCAGTGTGGGCCCACGGGGGAGCACAGATACGCAGTATTTT
length: 16
V: TRBV2
J: TRBJ2-3
size: NA
D: NA

CDR3: CATSRGGGLVREKLFF
DNA: TGTGCCACCAGCAGAGGGGGGGGGCTTGTTAGGGAAAAACTGTTTTTT
length: 16
V: TRBV15
J: TRBJ1-4
size: NA
D: NA

CDR3: CASSPPLARGLETQYF
DNA: TGTGCCAGCAGCCCCCCATTGGCCAGGGGGCTCGAGACCCAGTACTTC
length: 16
V: TRBV7-8
J: TRBJ2-5
size: NA
D: TRBD1

CDR3: CASSSSSSGLIYNEQFF
DNA: TGCGCCAGCAGCAGCTCCTCTAGCGGCCTTATTTACAATGAGCAGTTCTTC
length: 17
V: TRBV4-1
J: TRBJ2-1
size: NA
D: TRBD2

CDR3: CSAMAGGGNQPQHF
DNA: TGCAGCGCTATGGCCGGGGGGGGCAATCAGCCCCAGCATTTT
length: 14
V: TRBV29-1
J: TRBJ1-5
size: NA
D: NA

CDR3: CATSRDPSGGETQYF
DNA: TGTGCCACCAGCAGAGACCCCAGCGGGGGAGAGACCCAGTACTTC
length: 15
V: TRBV15
J: TRBJ2-5
size: NA
D: TRBD2

CDR3: CASGEVTGNTIYF
DNA: TGTGCCAGCGGCGAGGTTACTGGAAACACCATATATTTT
length: 13
V: TRBV28
J: TRBJ1-3
size: medium-sized
D: NA

CDR3: CASRTGWPGELFF
DNA: TGTGCCAGCAGGACTGGGTGGCCCGGGGAGCTGTTTTTT
length: 13
V: TRBV27
J: TRBJ2-2
size: NA
D: NA

CDR3: CASSLGDSPGSPLHF
DNA: TGCGCCAGCAGCTTGGGAGACAGCCCGGGTTCACCCCTCCACTTT
length: 15
V: TRBV5-1
J: TRBJ1-6
size: once
D: NA

CDR3: CASSAPQGAEPRYF
DNA: TGTGCCAGCAGCGCCCCCCAGGGGGCTGAGCCGCGGTACTTC
length: 14
V: TRBV7-2
J: TRBJ2-5
size: NA
D: TRBD1

CDR3: CASSRVTSYNEQFF
DNA: TGTGCCAGCAGCCGGGTAACGTCGTACAATGAGCAGTTCTTC
length: 14
V: TRBV5-6
J: TRBJ2-1
size: NA
D: NA

CDR3: CASSNRVAYEQYF
DNA: TGTGCCAGCAGCAACAGGGTCGCCTACGAGCAGTACTTC
length: 13
V: TRBV7-2
J: TRBJ2-7
size: once
D: NA

CDR3: CAWLRRGPYEQYF
DNA: TGTGCCTGGCTGAGGAGGGGACCCTACGAGCAGTACTTC
length: 13
V: TRBV30
J: TRBJ2-7
size: few
D: NA

CDR3: CASSQLWTINEQFF
DNA: TGTGCCAGCAGCCAACTCTGGACTATCAATGAGCAGTTCTTC
length: 14
V: TRBV6-5
J: TRBJ2-1
size: NA
D: NA

CDR3: CASSLQGARKNTGELFF
DNA: TGTGCCAGCAGCCTACAGGGGGCGCGTAAGAACACCGGGGAGCTGTTTTTT
length: 17
V: TRBV2
J: TRBJ2-2
size: NA
D: TRBD1

CDR3: CASSLSPGHLEAFF
DNA: TGTGCCAGCAGTTTATCCCCGGGACACCTTGAAGCTTTCTTT
length: 14
V: TRBV27
J: TRBJ1-1
size: few
D: NA

CDR3: CASSYSTGAINYEQYF
DNA: TGTGCCAGCAGTTACTCGACAGGGGCGATTAACTACGAGCAGTACTTC
length: 16
V: TRBV6-6
J: TRBJ2-7
size: NA
D: TRBD1

CDR3: CASSGTGSSWYEQYF
DNA: TGTGCCAGCTCCGGGACAGGATCTTCTTGGTACGAGCAGTACTTC
length: 15
V: TRBV27
J: TRBJ2-7
size: NA
D: TRBD1

CDR3: CATTGNTEAFF
DNA: TGTGCCACCACAGGGAACACTGAAGCTTTCTTT
length: 11
V: TRBV25-1
J: TRBJ1-1
size: once
D: NA

CDR3: CASSPLGLAGDTDTQYF
DNA: TGTGCCAGCAGCCCCCTCGGACTAGCGGGGGACACAGATACGCAGTATTTT
length: 17
V: TRBV7-9
J: TRBJ2-3
size: once
D: TRBD2

CDR3: CASSPPRNTQYF
DNA: TGTGCCAGCTCACCTCCCCGTAATACGCAGTATTTT
length: 12
V: TRBV18
J: TRBJ2-3
size: NA
D: NA

CDR3: CASTVDRGSYGYTF
DNA: TGTGCCAGCACCGTGGACAGGGGATCGTATGGCTACACCTTC
length: 14
V: TRBV7-2
J: TRBJ1-2
size: NA
D: TRBD1